Included here is one T cell receptor beta chain sequence, with context. Its specificity is not known. Regarding time point: week 11, during vaccination. Topical imiquimod accompanied each vaccine dose, which consisted of 300 ug of mutant IDH1 20-mer peptide. The CDR3 consists of 14 residues. Trimming left V 3 bases short and J 2 bases short, with 12 bases between. Germline CDR1 SQVTM, CDR2 ANQGSEA. Produced via immunoSEQ multiplex PCR; TCRdb's table is partial and in-frame only. This sample has 30,000 to 35,000 clones, with nearly 90% found just once. This entry comes from a study of a mutant IDH1 vaccine in newly diagnosed glioma.

Specimen: PBMCs, collected from a glioma patient whose treatment included an IDH1 peptide vaccine. The chain has TRBV29-1 and TRBJ2-3, with a possible D match to TRBD1 (6 bases). The sequence was obtained from a man between 18 and 35 years old with glioma. The CDR3 nucleotides read TGCAGCGTTGAGGGGGCACTAGACACAGATACGCAGTATTTT. This encodes CSVEGALDTDTQYF.